This TCR beta chain was identified during a study of blood T cells in healthy people across ages. Notes on the study in general: Underestimates were what the diversity estimates from one million T cells were considered to be. While age rose, TCR beta diversity per million T cells dropped in a roughly linear way.

The CDR3 runs 12 residues. Germline V gene lookup returns CDR1 SQVTM and CDR2 ANQGSEA. Deletions cut 6 bases from V and 3 bases from J, with 12 bases between. Combining a sample-barcoded 5' primer with a J-beta primer mix, a second PCR ran for 7 to 11 cycles. MiXCR was run by TCRdb on the 5' RACE reads, yielding one entry per CDR3 protein. The table lists nearly 800,000 distinct CDR3 sequences, 25% of them singletons. Turning to this clonotype: Its antigen is currently unknown.

These data were likewise used in another study, on T cells of mothers and their children. That paper notes: Slightly, though not significantly, more overlap was seen in related than in unrelated mother-child pairs. Persistent microchimeric T cell clones were not found at ~100 per million sensitivity.

The chain is built from TRBV29-1 and TRBJ2-7; a possible D gene is TRBD1 (6 bases). The TCR was taken from a boy aged 5-17 years in good health. The sample comprised blood. The CDR3 protein is CSVQDRRYEQYF. The CDR3 nucleotides are TGCAGCGTCCAGGACAGACGCTACGAGCAGTACTTC.